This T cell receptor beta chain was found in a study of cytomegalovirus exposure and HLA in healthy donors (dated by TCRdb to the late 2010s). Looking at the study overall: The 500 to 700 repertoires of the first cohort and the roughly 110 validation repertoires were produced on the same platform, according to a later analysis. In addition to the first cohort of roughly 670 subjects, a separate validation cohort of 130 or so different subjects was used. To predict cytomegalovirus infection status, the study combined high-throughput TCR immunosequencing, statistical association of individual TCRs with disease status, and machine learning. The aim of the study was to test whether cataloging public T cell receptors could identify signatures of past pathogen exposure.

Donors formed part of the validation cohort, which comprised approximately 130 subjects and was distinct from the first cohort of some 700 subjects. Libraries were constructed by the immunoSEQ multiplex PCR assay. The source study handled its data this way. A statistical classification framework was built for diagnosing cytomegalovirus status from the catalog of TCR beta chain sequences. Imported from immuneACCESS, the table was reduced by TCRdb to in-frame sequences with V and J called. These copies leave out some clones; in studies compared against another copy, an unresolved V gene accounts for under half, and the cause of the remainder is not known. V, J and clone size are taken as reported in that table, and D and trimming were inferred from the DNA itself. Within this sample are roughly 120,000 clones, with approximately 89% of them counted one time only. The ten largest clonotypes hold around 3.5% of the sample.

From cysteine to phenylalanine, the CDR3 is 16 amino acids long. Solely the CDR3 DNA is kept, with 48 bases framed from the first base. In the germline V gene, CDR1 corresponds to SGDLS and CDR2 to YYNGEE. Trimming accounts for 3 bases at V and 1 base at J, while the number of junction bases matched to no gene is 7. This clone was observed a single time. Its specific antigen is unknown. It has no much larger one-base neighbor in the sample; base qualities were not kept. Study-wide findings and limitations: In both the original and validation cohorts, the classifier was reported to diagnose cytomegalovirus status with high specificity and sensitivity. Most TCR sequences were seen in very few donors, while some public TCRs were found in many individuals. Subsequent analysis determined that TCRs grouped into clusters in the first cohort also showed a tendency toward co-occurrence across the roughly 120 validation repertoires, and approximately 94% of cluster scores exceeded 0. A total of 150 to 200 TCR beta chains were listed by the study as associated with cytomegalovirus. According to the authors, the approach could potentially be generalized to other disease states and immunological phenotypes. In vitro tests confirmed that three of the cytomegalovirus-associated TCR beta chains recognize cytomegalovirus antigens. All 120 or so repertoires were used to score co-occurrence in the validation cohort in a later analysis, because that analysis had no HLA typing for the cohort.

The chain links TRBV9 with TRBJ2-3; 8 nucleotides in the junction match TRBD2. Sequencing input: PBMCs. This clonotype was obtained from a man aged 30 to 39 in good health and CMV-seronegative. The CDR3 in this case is CASSAPPGGGTDTQYF. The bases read TGTGCCAGCAGCGCCCCTCCGGGGGGGGGCACAGATACGCAGTATTTT.